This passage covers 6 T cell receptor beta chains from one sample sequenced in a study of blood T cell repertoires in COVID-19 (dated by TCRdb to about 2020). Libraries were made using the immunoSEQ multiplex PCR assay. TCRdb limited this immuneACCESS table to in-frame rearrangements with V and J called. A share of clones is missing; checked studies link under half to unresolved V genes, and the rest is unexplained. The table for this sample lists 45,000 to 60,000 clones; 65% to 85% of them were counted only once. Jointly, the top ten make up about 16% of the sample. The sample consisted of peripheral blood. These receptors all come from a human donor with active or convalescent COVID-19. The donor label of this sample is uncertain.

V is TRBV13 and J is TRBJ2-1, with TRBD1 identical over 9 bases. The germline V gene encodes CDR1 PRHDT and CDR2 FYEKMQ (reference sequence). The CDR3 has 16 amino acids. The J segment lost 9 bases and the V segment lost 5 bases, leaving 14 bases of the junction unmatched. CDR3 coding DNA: TGTGCCAGCAGCGCCCTTACAGGGGGCGGTGGTGGTGAGCAGTTCTTC. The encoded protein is CASSALTGGGGGEQFF. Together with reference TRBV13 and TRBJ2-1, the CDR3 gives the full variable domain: AAGVIQSPRHLIKEKRETATLKCYPIPRHDTVYWYQQGPGQDPQFLISFYEKMQSDKGSIPDRFSAQQFSDYHSELNMSSLELGDSALYFCASSALTGGGGGEQFFGPGTRLTVL.

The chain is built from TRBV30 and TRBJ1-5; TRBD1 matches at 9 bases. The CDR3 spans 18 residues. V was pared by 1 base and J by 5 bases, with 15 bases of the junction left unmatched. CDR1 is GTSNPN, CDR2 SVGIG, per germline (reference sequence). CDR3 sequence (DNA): TGTGCCTGGAGTGCGTTGGGACAGGGATTTTCGGGGGATCAGCCCCAGCATTTT. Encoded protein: CAWSALGQGFSGDQPQHF.

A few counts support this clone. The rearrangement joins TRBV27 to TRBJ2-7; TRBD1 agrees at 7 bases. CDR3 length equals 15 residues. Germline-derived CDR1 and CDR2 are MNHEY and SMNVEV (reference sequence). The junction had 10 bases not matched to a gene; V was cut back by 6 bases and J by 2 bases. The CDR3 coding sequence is TGTGCCAGCAGAGCCCTAATCGGACAGGCCTACGAGCAGTACTTC. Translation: CASRALIGQAYEQYF.

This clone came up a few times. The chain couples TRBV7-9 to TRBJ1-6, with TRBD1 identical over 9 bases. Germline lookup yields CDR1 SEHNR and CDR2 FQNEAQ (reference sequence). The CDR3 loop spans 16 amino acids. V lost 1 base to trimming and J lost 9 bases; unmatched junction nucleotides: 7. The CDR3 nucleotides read TGTGCCAGCAGCTTAGTTTCGGGACAGGGAAGTTCACCCCTCCACTTT. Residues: CASSLVSGQGSSPLHF.

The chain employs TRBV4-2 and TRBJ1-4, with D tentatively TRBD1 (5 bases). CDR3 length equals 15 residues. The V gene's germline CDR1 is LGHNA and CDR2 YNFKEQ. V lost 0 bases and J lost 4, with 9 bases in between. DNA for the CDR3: TGTGCCAGCAGCCAAGATGGGGGGGTTAATGAAAAACTGTTTTTT. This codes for CASSQDGGVNEKLFF.

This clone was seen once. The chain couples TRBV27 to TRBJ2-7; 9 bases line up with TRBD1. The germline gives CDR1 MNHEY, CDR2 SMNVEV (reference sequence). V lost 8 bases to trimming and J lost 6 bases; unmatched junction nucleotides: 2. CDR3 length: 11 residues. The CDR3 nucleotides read TGTGCCAGCGGGACAGGGCCCGAGCAGTACTTC. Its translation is CASGTGPEQYF.